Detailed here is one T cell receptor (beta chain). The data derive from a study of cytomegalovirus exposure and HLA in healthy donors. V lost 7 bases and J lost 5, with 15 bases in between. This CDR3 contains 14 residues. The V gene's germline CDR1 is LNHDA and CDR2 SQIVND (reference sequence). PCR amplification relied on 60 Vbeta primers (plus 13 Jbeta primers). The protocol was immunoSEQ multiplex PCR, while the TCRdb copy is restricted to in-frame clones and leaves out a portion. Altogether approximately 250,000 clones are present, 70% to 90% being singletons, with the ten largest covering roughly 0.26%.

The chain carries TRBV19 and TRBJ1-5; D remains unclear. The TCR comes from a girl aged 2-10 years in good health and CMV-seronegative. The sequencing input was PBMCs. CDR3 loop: CASKWPSLDQPQHF. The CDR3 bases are TGTGCCAGTAAATGGCCCAGCCTAGATCAGCCCCAGCATTTT.